This is a list of T cell receptor beta chains from one sample in a study of T cell responses to AZD1222 COVID-19 vaccine. Measured with immunoSEQ multiplex PCR; TCRdb has only the in-frame clones, and not every one. Here the sample spans under 150,000 clones, 87% being singletons. This specimen consisted of peripheral blood, obtained 28 days after the second AZD1222 dose. All receptors derive from an adult who received the AZD1222 COVID-19 vaccine. The CDR3 runs from the conserved cysteine through the conserved F or W. Fields, in order: J gene, D gene, clone size, V gene, CDR3 protein, CDR3 DNA. The D gene is left open where the match is weak. Clone size appears in some rows only: once, few, many, or a class for an expanded clone.

j_gene: TRBJ1-5; d_gene: -; abundance: -; v_gene: TRBV4-1; CDR3aa: CASSQEIGGWQVVQPQHF; CDR3nt: TGCGCCAGCAGCCAAGAAATCGGGGGGTGGCAGGTCGTACAGCCCCAGCATTTT
j_gene: TRBJ2-3; d_gene: TRBD2; abundance: -; v_gene: TRBV5-4; CDR3aa: CASSLSVAGGGVEDTQYF; CDR3nt: TGTGCCAGCAGCTTGTCTGTGGCTGGCGGGGGGGTTGAAGATACGCAGTATTTT
j_gene: TRBJ1-1; d_gene: TRBD1; abundance: -; v_gene: TRBV28; CDR3aa: CASSSPGQGDTEAFF; CDR3nt: TGTGCCAGCAGTTCGCCAGGACAGGGGGACACTGAAGCTTTCTTT
j_gene: TRBJ1-5; d_gene: -; abundance: once; v_gene: TRBV19; CDR3aa: CASSLSPGGEQPQHF; CDR3nt: TGTGCCAGTAGTCTCTCCCCCGGGGGTGAGCAGCCCCAGCATTTT
j_gene: TRBJ1-4; d_gene: TRBD1; abundance: -; v_gene: TRBV7-9; CDR3aa: CASSRPGTGDHEKLFF; CDR3nt: TGTGCCAGCAGCCGACCCGGGACAGGGGATCATGAAAAACTGTTTTTT
j_gene: TRBJ1-2; d_gene: -; abundance: -; v_gene: TRBV12-1; CDR3aa: CASGSGSKGYTF; CDR3nt: TGTGCCAGCGGCAGCGGCTCTAAAGGCTACACCTTC
j_gene: TRBJ1-4; d_gene: -; abundance: -; v_gene: TRBV6-2/TRBV6-3; CDR3aa: CASSAFDRGNEKLFF; CDR3nt: TGTGCCAGCAGCGCGTTTGATAGGGGTAATGAAAAACTGTTTTTT
j_gene: TRBJ1-1; d_gene: -; abundance: -; v_gene: TRBV2; CDR3aa: CASKWGTNTEAFF; CDR3nt: TGTGCCAGCAAATGGGGGACGAACACTGAAGCTTTCTTT
j_gene: TRBJ1-2; d_gene: -; abundance: -; v_gene: TRBV6-2/TRBV6-3; CDR3aa: CASSKTSASYGYTF; CDR3nt: TGTGCCAGCAGTAAGACTTCCGCAAGCTATGGCTACACCTTC
j_gene: TRBJ1-4; d_gene: -; abundance: -; v_gene: TRBV19; CDR3aa: CASSPYGQTVELFF; CDR3nt: TGTGCCAGTAGCCCCTACGGTCAAACCGTGGAACTGTTTTTT
j_gene: TRBJ2-3; d_gene: TRBD1; abundance: -; v_gene: TRBV18; CDR3aa: CASSLRQGASTDTQYF; CDR3nt: TGTGCCAGCTCACTTAGACAGGGGGCGTCCACAGATACGCAGTATTTT
j_gene: TRBJ1-4; d_gene: -; abundance: -; v_gene: TRBV5-4; CDR3aa: CASSLGQEKLFF; CDR3nt: TGTGCCAGCAGCTTGGGGCAGGAAAAACTGTTTTTT
j_gene: TRBJ2-7; d_gene: -; abundance: -; v_gene: TRBV7-6; CDR3aa: CASSFSGGGSYEQYF; CDR3nt: TGTGCCAGCAGCTTTAGTGGCGGTGGCTCCTACGAGCAGTACTTC
j_gene: TRBJ1-5; d_gene: -; abundance: -; v_gene: TRBV27; CDR3aa: CASSFLNQPQHF; CDR3nt: TGTGCCAGCAGTTTCCTTAATCAGCCCCAGCATTTT
j_gene: TRBJ1-5; d_gene: TRBD1; abundance: -; v_gene: TRBV19; CDR3aa: CASRGQGNQPQHF; CDR3nt: TGTGCCAGCAGGGGGCAGGGTAATCAGCCCCAGCATTTT
j_gene: TRBJ2-3; d_gene: TRBD2; abundance: once; v_gene: TRBV27; CDR3aa: CASSFGGGSTDTQYF; CDR3nt: TGTGCCAGCAGTTTTGGCGGGGGGAGCACAGATACGCAGTATTTT
j_gene: TRBJ2-4; d_gene: -; abundance: -; v_gene: TRBV4-3; CDR3aa: CASSQDSGMGWNIQYF; CDR3nt: TGCGCCAGCAGCCAAGATTCGGGGATGGGATGGAACATTCAGTACTTC
j_gene: TRBJ1-1; d_gene: TRBD1; abundance: -; v_gene: TRBV14; CDR3aa: CASSQGGQRNTEAFF; CDR3nt: TGTGCCAGCAGCCAAGGGGGACAGAGGAACACTGAAGCTTTCTTT
j_gene: TRBJ1-6; d_gene: TRBD1; abundance: -; v_gene: TRBV19; CDR3aa: CASSIGTGNSPLHF; CDR3nt: TGTGCCAGTAGTATCGGGACAGGTAATTCACCCCTCCACTTT
j_gene: TRBJ2-7; d_gene: TRBD1; abundance: few; v_gene: TRBV9; CDR3aa: CASSSRDRGTYEQYF; CDR3nt: TGTGCCAGCAGCTCCCGGGACAGGGGTACCTACGAGCAGTACTTC
j_gene: TRBJ1-3; d_gene: -; abundance: once; v_gene: TRBV6-5; CDR3aa: CASKSSGNTIYF; CDR3nt: TGTGCCAGTAAATCATCTGGAAACACCATATATTTT
j_gene: TRBJ2-7; d_gene: -; abundance: -; v_gene: TRBV6-5; CDR3aa: CASRDPGTSTYEQYF; CDR3nt: TGTGCCAGCAGAGACCCCGGGACATCAACCTACGAGCAGTACTTC
j_gene: TRBJ2-5; d_gene: TRBD2; abundance: -; v_gene: TRBV28; CDR3aa: CASKSGGAGEETQYF; CDR3nt: TGTGCCAGCAAATCCGGGGGGGCCGGGGAAGAGACCCAGTACTTC
j_gene: TRBJ1-2; d_gene: -; abundance: -; v_gene: TRBV19; CDR3aa: CASSDSTAGLYGYTF; CDR3nt: TGTGCCAGTAGTGATTCGACAGCTGGACTCTATGGCTACACCTTC
j_gene: TRBJ1-3; d_gene: -; abundance: -; v_gene: TRBV2; CDR3aa: CASSRDSGNTIYF; CDR3nt: TGTGCCAGCAGCCGGGACTCTGGAAACACCATATATTTT
j_gene: TRBJ1-6; d_gene: -; abundance: -; v_gene: TRBV19; CDR3aa: CASSIVRIIDHNSPLHF; CDR3nt: TGTGCCAGTAGTATTGTCAGGATCATTGACCATAATTCACCCCTCCACTTT
j_gene: TRBJ1-2; d_gene: TRBD1; abundance: -; v_gene: TRBV24-1; CDR3aa: CATSGSDRGLGYGYTF; CDR3nt: TGTGCCACCAGTGGGAGTGACAGGGGGCTCGGGTATGGCTACACCTTC
j_gene: TRBJ1-5; d_gene: TRBD1; abundance: -; v_gene: TRBV7-9; CDR3aa: CASSLTGADQPQHF; CDR3nt: TGTGCCAGCAGCTTGACAGGGGCGGATCAGCCCCAGCATTTT
j_gene: TRBJ1-1; d_gene: -; abundance: -; v_gene: TRBV5-1; CDR3aa: CASSLAPLNTEAFF; CDR3nt: TGCGCCAGCAGCTTGGCACCGCTGAACACTGAAGCTTTCTTT
j_gene: TRBJ1-2; d_gene: -; abundance: -; v_gene: TRBV7-2; CDR3aa: CASSPTAGHPNYGYTF; CDR3nt: TGTGCCAGCAGCCCGACCGCGGGGCACCCCAACTATGGCTACACCTTC
j_gene: TRBJ2-1; d_gene: -; abundance: -; v_gene: TRBV29-1; CDR3aa: CSAARGSMDNEQFF; CDR3nt: TGCAGCGCTGCACGGGGTTCTATGGACAATGAGCAGTTCTTC
j_gene: TRBJ2-5; d_gene: TRBD1; abundance: -; v_gene: TRBV10-3; CDR3aa: CAISGGQGNLGQETQYF; CDR3nt: TGTGCCATCAGCGGGGGACAGGGGAATTTAGGCCAAGAGACCCAGTACTTC
j_gene: TRBJ1-4; d_gene: -; abundance: -; v_gene: TRBV5-8; CDR3aa: CASSFRGSNEKLFF; CDR3nt: TGTGCCAGCAGCTTCAGGGGCTCAAATGAAAAACTGTTTTTT
j_gene: TRBJ2-1; d_gene: TRBD1; abundance: -; v_gene: TRBV29-1; CDR3aa: CSVEGGGTGKVTNEQFF; CDR3nt: TGCAGCGTTGAGGGTGGTGGGACAGGGAAAGTAACCAATGAGCAGTTCTTC
j_gene: TRBJ1-4; d_gene: -; abundance: -; v_gene: TRBV24-1; CDR3aa: CATSDRVKLFF; CDR3nt: TGTGCCACCAGTGATCGGGTAAAACTGTTTTTT
j_gene: TRBJ2-1; d_gene: -; abundance: -; v_gene: TRBV29-1; CDR3aa: CSVFSALGRQFF; CDR3nt: TGCAGCGTTTTTTCGGCCCTCGGTCGGCAGTTCTTC
j_gene: TRBJ2-1; d_gene: -; abundance: -; v_gene: TRBV21-1; CDR3aa: CASSKALGVEGNEQFF; CDR3nt: TGTGCCAGCAGCAAAGCGCTGGGAGTTGAGGGGAATGAGCAGTTCTTC
j_gene: TRBJ1-6; d_gene: TRBD1; abundance: -; v_gene: TRBV6-6; CDR3aa: CASSSGQGNSPLHF; CDR3nt: TGTGCCAGCAGTTCGGGACAGGGGAATTCACCCCTCCACTTT
j_gene: TRBJ2-4; d_gene: -; abundance: once; v_gene: TRBV19; CDR3aa: CASSIGLVAKNIQYF; CDR3nt: TGTGCCAGTAGTATAGGCCTAGTCGCCAAAAACATTCAGTACTTC
j_gene: TRBJ1-1; d_gene: -; abundance: -; v_gene: TRBV5-1; CDR3aa: CASSLGTENTEAFF; CDR3nt: TGCGCCAGCAGCTTGGGAACAGAAAACACTGAAGCTTTCTTT
j_gene: TRBJ1-2; d_gene: -; abundance: -; v_gene: TRBV7-9; CDR3aa: CASSLERGNPSGYTF; CDR3nt: TGTGCCAGCAGCTTAGAGCGAGGGAACCCCAGCGGCTACACCTTC
j_gene: TRBJ1-1; d_gene: TRBD1; abundance: -; v_gene: TRBV27; CDR3aa: CASSWRGRDTEAFF; CDR3nt: TGTGCCAGCAGTTGGAGGGGGCGAGATACTGAAGCTTTCTTT
j_gene: TRBJ2-5; d_gene: -; abundance: -; v_gene: TRBV7-3; CDR3aa: CASSLQGWEETQYF; CDR3nt: TGTGCCAGCAGCTTACAAGGGTGGGAAGAGACCCAGTACTTC
j_gene: TRBJ1-1; d_gene: TRBD1; abundance: -; v_gene: TRBV19; CDR3aa: CASSPKTRGQSTEAFF; CDR3nt: TGTGCCAGTAGCCCAAAGACCAGGGGGCAAAGCACTGAAGCTTTCTTT
j_gene: TRBJ1-5; d_gene: -; abundance: -; v_gene: TRBV5-8; CDR3aa: CASSSLLETHSNQPQHF; CDR3nt: TGTGCCAGCTCTTCCCTTCTGGAGACTCATAGCAATCAGCCCCAGCATTTT
j_gene: TRBJ2-7; d_gene: -; abundance: -; v_gene: TRBV5-1; CDR3aa: CASSLAGGPQGYEQYF; CDR3nt: TGCGCCAGCAGCCTGGCAGGAGGGCCCCAGGGCTACGAGCAGTACTTC
j_gene: TRBJ1-3; d_gene: TRBD1; abundance: few; v_gene: TRBV5-6; CDR3aa: CASSRPGQGLRSGNTIYF; CDR3nt: TGTGCCAGCAGCCGACCGGGACAGGGTTTAAGGTCTGGAAACACCATATATTTT
j_gene: TRBJ2-5; d_gene: TRBD2; abundance: -; v_gene: TRBV18; CDR3aa: CASSHWARGNQETQYF; CDR3nt: TGTGCCAGCTCCCACTGGGCGCGGGGGAACCAAGAGACCCAGTACTTC